Following are 10 T cell receptor beta chains from one sample sequenced in a study of vaccination and CD4 T cells after COVID-19 (dated by TCRdb to 2022 to 2024). Library preparation used PCR. Sequenced using an Illumina iSeq 100. DNA from cultured CD4+ T cells underwent TCR sequencing with the Oncomine TCR Beta short-read assay at the Johns Hopkins FTIC core. Through fastp at Q25 and MiXCR, TCRdb rebuilt clones from the public reads, retaining in-frame beta chains. Rows are unified per CDR3 protein, each entry keeping the most common DNA and genes. The sample table shows tens of thousands of distinct CDR3 sequences, and 35% to 40% are seen once. The ten largest clones capture roughly 27% of the sample. Explained via the paper, the time point label denotes: late sampling 161 to 241 days after vaccination in a few convalescent patients. This specimen's treatment or condition label, per the study, means: approximately nine-day PBMC culture with coronavirus spike peptide pools or control peptides (ViraFEST assay).

No antigen is known for these receptors. The starting material was CD4+ T cells from blood, cultured in vitro, obtained about 7 months after SARS-CoV-2 vaccination. The source of these receptors is a human donor who had recovered from COVID-19.

This clonotype was observed a handful of times. J is TRBJ2-3 and V is TRBV6-4, with 10 bases identical to TRBD2. The CDR3 is 15 amino acids. Germline lookup yields CDR1 MRHNA and CDR2 SNTAGT. V was pared by 4 bases and J by 2 bases, with 3 bases of the junction left unmatched. As DNA, the CDR3 is TGTGCCAGCAGTGTAGCGGGAGGCGCCACAGATACGCAGTATTTT. This translates into CASSVAGGATDTQYF.

This clonotype was counted only a few times. This chain links TRBV27 with TRBJ2-5; 7 nucleotides line up with TRBD2. The CDR3 has 15 amino acids. V was pared by 5 bases and J by 5 bases, with 11 bases of the junction left unmatched. Per the germline V gene, CDR1 is MNHEY and CDR2 is SMNVEV (reference sequence). The CDR3 coding sequence is TGTGCCAGCAGTACCCAGCGGGGCGCGTTTGAGACCCAGTACTTC. The encoded protein is CASSTQRGAFETQYF.

The V and J genes are TRBV5-1 and TRBJ2-5; D remains ambiguous. V shed 2 bases and J shed 7 bases, with 15 bases lying between them. This CDR3 has 14 residues. Germline CDR1 is SGHRS and CDR2 is YFSETQ. The CDR3 coding sequence is TGCGCCAGCAGCTTCTCTTCCGTCTTGGGGACCCAGTACTTC. This translates into CASSFSSVLGTQYF.

The rearrangement uses TRBV6-1 and TRBJ2-7; TRBD1 agrees at 7 bases. In germline, CDR1 is MNHNS, CDR2 SASEGT. The CDR3 runs 16 residues. The V segment lost 1 base and the J segment 2 bases; nucleotides outside the gene matches: 8. CDR3 residues: CASSEGQGGATYEQYF. The CDR3 coding sequence is TGTGCCAGCAGTGAAGGACAGGGTGGCGCCACCTACGAGCAGTACTTC.

This chain uses TRBV20-1 with TRBJ1-1; perhaps TRBD1 as D (5 bases). With 6 bases removed from V and 1 base from J, the gap between germline ends came to 12 bases. The CDR3 length is 13 residues. From germline, CDR1 is DFQATT and CDR2 SNEGSKA (reference sequence). This chain's CDR3 is CSAARDPNTEAFF. The DNA of the CDR3 is TGCAGTGCAGCCAGGGACCCGAACACTGAAGCTTTCTTT.

In DNA form, the CDR3 reads TGTGCCAGCAGCTTAAAGGGCACCGGGGAGCTGTTTTTT. Protein product: CASSLKGTGELFF. V is TRBV7-9 and J is TRBJ2-2, with unresolved D. CDR1 SEHNR and CDR2 FQNEAQ come from the germline V gene (reference sequence). The V end lost 2 bases, the J end lost 4 bases, and 5 bases lay between the germline ends. The CDR3 covers 13 residues.

The rearrangement joins TRBV20-1 to TRBJ2-1; D ambiguous. There are 11 residues in the CDR3. Per the germline V gene, CDR1 is DFQATT and CDR2 is SNEGSKA (reference sequence). Trimming took 6 bases from V and 8 from J, leaving 11 bases between them. The CDR3 spells CSAAQADEQFF. The DNA of the CDR3 is TGCAGTGCCGCGCAGGCCGATGAGCAGTTCTTC.

The chain uses TRBV27 and TRBJ2-7; D gene uncertain. Trimming cost V 3 bases and J 6 bases, with 15 bases left between them. The CDR3 totals 14 residues. Germline assignment: CDR1 MNHEY and CDR2 SMNVEV (reference sequence). The CDR3 spells CASSLYSPAGEQYF. The CDR3, as DNA: TGTGCCAGCAGTTTGTACTCGCCCGCAGGCGAGCAGTACTTC.

The chain couples TRBV24-1 to TRBJ2-1; D gene uncertain. This CDR3 spans 13 amino acids. V lost 1 base, J lost 9 bases, and 9 bases lay in between. The germline V gene encodes CDR1 KGHDR and CDR2 SFDVKD. The CDR3: CATSDLGVGEQFF. CDR3 bases: TGTGCCACCAGTGATTTAGGCGTAGGTGAGCAGTTCTTC.

The chain employs TRBV6-2 or TRBV6-3 and TRBJ1-1; the D is unclear. The CDR3 is 16 residues long. Per the germline V gene, CDR1 is MNHEY and CDR2 is SVGEGT. V dropped 7 bases and J dropped 0 bases, with 18 bases sitting between them. The CDR3 sequence is CASTPQSPIMNTEAFF. CDR3 in DNA: TGTGCCAGCACCCCCCAAAGCCCGATCATGAACACTGAAGCTTTCTTT.